This T cell receptor (beta chain) emerged from a study of T cell clonotyping in hematopoietic cell transplantation. Regarding the study as a whole: CD4 and CD8 repertoire contributions could not be separated without sorting. Broader posttransplant TCR repertoire diversity was predicted by graft donor and pretransplant recipient Inverse Simpson Index values.

Sequencing used immunoSEQ multiplex PCR; TCRdb keeps in-frame clones, though not all of them. Of 2,500 to 3,000 clones in the sample, roughly 79% were seen once. Only a few counts were recorded for this clone. Its antigen is currently unknown. V was trimmed by 5 bases and J by 4 bases, leaving 12 bases between them. Looked up from germline, CDR1 is LGHNA and CDR2 is YSLEER. This CDR3 spans 13 amino acids. Sequenced here: peripheral blood mononuclear cells, sampled 30 days after allogeneic stem cell transplant. The V and J genes are TRBV4-3 and TRBJ2-7; D perhaps matches TRBD2 (7 bases). The origin of this receptor is a male patient aged 60 to 75 who had an allogeneic stem cell transplant, so T cells may come from the graft donor. Some clones in this sample may be carry-over from other donors' samples. In DNA, the CDR3 is TGCGCCAGCAGCTCAGGGGAGGGTTACGAGCAGTACTTC. It codes for CASSSGEGYEQYF.